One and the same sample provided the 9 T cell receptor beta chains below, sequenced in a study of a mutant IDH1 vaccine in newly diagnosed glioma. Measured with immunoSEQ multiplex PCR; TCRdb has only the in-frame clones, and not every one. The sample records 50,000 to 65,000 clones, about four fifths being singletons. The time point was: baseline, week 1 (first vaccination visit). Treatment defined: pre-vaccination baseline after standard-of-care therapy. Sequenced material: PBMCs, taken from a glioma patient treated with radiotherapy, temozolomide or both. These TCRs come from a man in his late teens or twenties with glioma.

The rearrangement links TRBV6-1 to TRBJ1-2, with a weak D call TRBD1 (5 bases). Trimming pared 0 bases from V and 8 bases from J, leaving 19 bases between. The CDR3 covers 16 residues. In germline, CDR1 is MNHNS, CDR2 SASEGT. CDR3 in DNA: TGTGCCAGCAGTGAAGCCCCGACCCTAACAGGACGGGGCTACACCTTC. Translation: CASSEAPTLTGRGYTF.

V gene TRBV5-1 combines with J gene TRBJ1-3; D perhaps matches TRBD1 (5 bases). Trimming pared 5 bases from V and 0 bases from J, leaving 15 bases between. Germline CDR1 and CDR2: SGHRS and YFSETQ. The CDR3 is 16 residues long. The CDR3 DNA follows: TGCGCCAGCAGACCGGACGGGACCCTCTCTGGAAACACCATATATTTT. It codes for CASRPDGTLSGNTIYF.

DNA of the CDR3: TGTGCCTGGGACAGGGGGTTGAATCAGCCCCAGCATTTT. Protein: CAWDRGLNQPQHF. The chain links TRBV30 to TRBJ1-5, with 9 nucleotides matching TRBD1. Germline V gene sequence: CDR1 GTSNPN, CDR2 SVGIG (reference sequence). This CDR3 comprises 13 residues. After removal of 5 bases from V and 4 bases from J, the junction contained 3 bases not matched to a gene.

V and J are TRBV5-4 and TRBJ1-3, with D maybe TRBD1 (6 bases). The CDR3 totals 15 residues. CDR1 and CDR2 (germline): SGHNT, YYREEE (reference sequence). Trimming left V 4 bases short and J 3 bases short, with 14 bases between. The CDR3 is CASSRNRADGNTIYF. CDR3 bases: TGTGCCAGCAGCAGAAACAGGGCTGATGGAAACACCATATATTTT.

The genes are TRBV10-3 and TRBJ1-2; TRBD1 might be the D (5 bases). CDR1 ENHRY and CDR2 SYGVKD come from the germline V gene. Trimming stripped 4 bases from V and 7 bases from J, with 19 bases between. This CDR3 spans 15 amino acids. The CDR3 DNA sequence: TGTGCCATCAGTGGTGGGACGTATGAGGAATCTGGCTACACCTTC. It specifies CAISGGTYEESGYTF.

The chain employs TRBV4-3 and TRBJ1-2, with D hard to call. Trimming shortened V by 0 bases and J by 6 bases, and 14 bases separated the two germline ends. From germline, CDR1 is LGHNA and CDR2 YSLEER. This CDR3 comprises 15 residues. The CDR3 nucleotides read TGCGCCAGCAGCCAAGACCCCGAGGGAAAGGATGGCTACACCTTC. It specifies CASSQDPEGKDGYTF.

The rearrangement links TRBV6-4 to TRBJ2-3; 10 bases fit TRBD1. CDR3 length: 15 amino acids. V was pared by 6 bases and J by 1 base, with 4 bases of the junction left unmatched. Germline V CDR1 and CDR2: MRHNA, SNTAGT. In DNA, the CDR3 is TGTGCCAGCAGCCCCGGGACAGGGGGCACAGATACGCAGTATTTT. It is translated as CASSPGTGGTDTQYF.

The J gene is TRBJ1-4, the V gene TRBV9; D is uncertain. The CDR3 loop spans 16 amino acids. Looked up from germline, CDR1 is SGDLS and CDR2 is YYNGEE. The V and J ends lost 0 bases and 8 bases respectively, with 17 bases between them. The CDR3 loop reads CASSVGGERMGEKLFF. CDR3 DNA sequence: TGTGCCAGCAGCGTAGGAGGTGAACGGATGGGGGAAAAACTGTTTTTT.

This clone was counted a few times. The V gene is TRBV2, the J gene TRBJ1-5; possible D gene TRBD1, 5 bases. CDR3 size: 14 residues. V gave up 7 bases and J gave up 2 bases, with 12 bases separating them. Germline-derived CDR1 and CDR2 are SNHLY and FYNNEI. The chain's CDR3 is CASTKLGGNQPQHF. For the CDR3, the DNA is TGTGCCAGCACCAAGCTGGGGGGCAATCAGCCCCAGCATTTT.